This T cell receptor beta chain was sequenced in a study of vaccination and CD4 T cells after COVID-19. Overall study context: Post-vaccination samples were procured at a median of approximately 72 days following dose two (range 14 to 241). Overlapping spike peptides served as the stimulus for the cells. These peptides came from SARS-CoV-2 and from the common cold coronaviruses HCoV-NL63, HCoV-OC43 and HCoV-229E.

The V gene's germline CDR1 is MNHNS and CDR2 SASEGT. V lost 7 bases and J 3 bases, leaving 14 bases between the germline ends. CDR3 size: 14 residues. Treatment indicated: approximately nine-day PBMC culture with coronavirus spike peptide pools or control peptides (ViraFEST assay). ViraFEST used peptide pools to expand antigen-specific T cells, then sequenced TCRs. This clonotype was counted between two and nine times. Its antigen remains unidentified. The study sequenced cultured CD4+ T cell DNA using the Oncomine TCR Beta short-read assay. Using its own MiXCR run on the PCR reads, TCRdb lists one record per CDR3 protein. The data show 10,000 to 13,000 distinct CDR3 sequences, with about 38% seen just once and around a tenth held by the top ten.

J is TRBJ2-3 and V is TRBV6-1, with a weak D call TRBD2 (5 bases). The sequences come from CD4+ T cells from blood, cultured in vitro, collected after SARS-CoV-2 vaccination. This receptor was taken from a human donor who had recovered from COVID-19. The CDR3 DNA reads TGTGCCAGCAAGGAAACCGGCGGGACAGATACGCAGTATTTT. This gives the protein CASKETGGTDTQYF.